These 21 T cell receptor beta chains originate from one sample sequenced in a study of blood T cell repertoires in COVID-19 (TCRdb year 2020). Libraries were prepared through the immunoSEQ multiplex PCR assay. TCRdb carries this immuneACCESS record with in-frame sequences only. Its versions omit some clonotypes, under half of them owing to an unresolved V gene in the studies checked, with the rest unexplained. The sample table records 90,000 to 120,000 clones; about 90% of these occur just once. The ten largest account for 4% to 6% of the sample. Sequences were obtained from peripheral blood. The receptors originated from a man between 40 and 49 years old with active or convalescent COVID-19.

V usage is TRBV6-4 and J usage is TRBJ2-7, with D possibly TRBD2 on 5 matching bases. V lost 6 bases, J lost 1 base, and 13 bases lay in between. Germline V gene data show CDR1 as MRHNA and CDR2 as SNTAGT. CDR3 size: 14 residues. The CDR3 loop reads CASSPDWGSYEQYF. Here the CDR3 DNA reads TGTGCCAGCAGCCCGGACTGGGGTTCCTACGAGCAGTACTTC.

V gene TRBV6-2 or TRBV6-3 combines with J gene TRBJ2-1; 11 bases agree with TRBD2. CDR3 length: 17 residues. CDR1 and CDR2 (germline): MNHEY, SVGEGT. The V segment lost 6 bases and the J segment 4 bases; nucleotides outside the gene matches: 11. The CDR3 sequence: CASSSRLAGGSYNEQFF. In nucleotides, the CDR3 is TGTGCCAGCAGCTCTCGATTAGCGGGAGGGTCATACAATGAGCAGTTCTTC.

There are many counts of this clone. This sequence joins TRBV7-2 and TRBJ1-5; a possible D gene is TRBD1 (5 bases). CDR1 and CDR2 (germline): SGHTA, FQGNSA. CDR3 size: 15 residues. V was clipped by 0 bases and J by 7 bases, with 13 bases between them. The CDR3 sequence: CASSLAGGKGQPQHF. The DNA of the CDR3 is TGTGCCAGCAGCTTAGCCGGGGGAAAGGGCCAGCCCCAGCATTTT.

This clone has just one count. This chain uses TRBV28 with TRBJ1-2; D is perhaps TRBD1 (6 bases). V lost 11 bases and J 1 base, leaving 14 bases between the germline ends. In germline, CDR1 is MDHEN, CDR2 SYDVKM. The CDR3 length is 13 residues. CDR3 protein: CAVQGRINYGYTF. CDR3 bases: TGTGCCGTGCAGGGGCGCATTAACTATGGCTACACCTTC.

The V gene is TRBV14, the J gene TRBJ2-3; D is uncertain. Trimming pared 4 bases from V and 4 bases from J, leaving 6 bases between. Per the germline V gene, CDR1 is SGHDN and CDR2 is FVKESK. This CDR3 contains 12 residues. In DNA, the CDR3 is TGTGCCAGCAGCCCATCGGCAGATACGCAGTATTTT. Its protein product is CASSPSADTQYF.

V usage is TRBV27 and J usage is TRBJ2-5; 7 nucleotides align to TRBD2. V was clipped by 6 bases and J by 3 bases; unmatched bases: 10. Germline-derived CDR1 and CDR2 are MNHEY and SMNVEV (reference sequence). This CDR3 spans 15 amino acids. For the CDR3, the DNA is TGTGCCAGCAGAGGCCGCGGGAGACGCGAAGAGACCCAGTACTTC. This codes for CASRGRGRREETQYF.

This chain links TRBV6-2 or TRBV6-3 with TRBJ2-1; D call uncertain. Looked up from germline, CDR1 is MNHEY and CDR2 is SVGEGT. The V end was cut by 2 bases, the J end by 3 bases, with 14 bases between. The CDR3 runs to 16 residues. The CDR3 is CASSYISRSGYNEQFF. The DNA for the CDR3 is TGTGCCAGCAGTTACATCTCTAGATCGGGCTACAATGAGCAGTTCTTC.

The chain employs TRBV7-6 and TRBJ2-1, with 7 bases identical to TRBD2. Germline V gene data show CDR1 as SGHVS and CDR2 as FNYEAQ. V trimming: 3 bases; J trimming: 4 bases; junction bases outside the gene matches: 6. CDR3 length equals 15 residues. The CDR3 spells CASSLVGGEYNEQFF. The CDR3 DNA is TGTGCCAGCAGCTTGGTGGGGGGGGAATACAATGAGCAGTTCTTC.

J is TRBJ1-2 and V is TRBV19; 7 bases align to TRBD1. The CDR3 sequence is 15 residues long. Per the germline V gene, CDR1 is LNHDA and CDR2 is SQIVND (reference sequence). V dropped 4 bases and J dropped 0; count of bases not matched to a gene: 5. This CDR3 reads CASSTTGAANYGYTF. DNA for the CDR3: TGTGCCAGTAGTACTACAGGGGCGGCTAACTATGGCTACACCTTC.

This clone has only one observation. V usage is TRBV9 and J usage is TRBJ2-7; 8 bases agree with TRBD1. V lost 0 bases and J lost 3; bases outside the gene matches: 2. CDR1 is SGDLS, CDR2 YYNGEE, per germline. This CDR3 is 14 amino acids long. Here the CDR3 DNA reads TGTGCCAGCAGCGTAGGGGGGACAGGCTACGAGCAGTACTTC. The encoded protein is CASSVGGTGYEQYF.

The chain recombines TRBV30 with TRBJ1-1; no definite D call. The CDR3 has 10 amino acids. Germline V lookup: CDR1 GTSNPN, CDR2 SVGIG (reference sequence). V was pared by 0 bases and J by 11 bases, with 7 bases between. Here the CDR3 reads CAWSVLRAFF. The CDR3 nucleotides read TGTGCCTGGAGTGTCCTCCGGGCTTTCTTT.

The rearrangement joins TRBV18 to TRBJ2-3, with TRBD1 as a possible D gene (5 bases). The CDR3 spans 14 residues. Germline lookup yields CDR1 KGHSH and CDR2 LQKENI. With 3 bases removed from V and 6 bases from J, the gap between germline ends came to 13 bases. In nucleotides, the CDR3 is TGTGCCAGCTCACCTTCCAGGGTTAGGGATACGCAGTATTTT. Residues: CASSPSRVRDTQYF.

CDR3: CASSPPFYEQYF. The CDR3 DNA sequence: TGTGCCAGCAGTCCTCCCTTCTACGAGCAGTACTTC. The rearrangement links TRBV28 to TRBJ2-7; D remains ambiguous. Germline CDR1 MDHEN, CDR2 SYDVKM. Trimming took off 5 bases at V and 3 bases at J, with 8 bases between the two ends. The CDR3 spans 12 residues.

V usage is TRBV3-1 (or the pseudogene TRBV3-2) and J usage is TRBJ2-7, with a possible D match to TRBD1 (5 bases). The CDR3 consists of 14 residues. Trimming left V 1 base short and J 2 bases short, with 9 bases between. The germline V gene encodes CDR1 LGHDT and CDR2 YNNKEL (reference sequence). The CDR3 DNA follows: TGTGCCAGCAGCCAAGCGGTAGGGGCCTACGAGCAGTACTTC. Its protein is CASSQAVGAYEQYF.

The chain carries TRBV11-2 and TRBJ1-3; D remains unclear. The CDR3 loop spans 19 amino acids. The V gene's germline CDR1 is SGHAT and CDR2 FQNNGV. Trimming removed 1 base from V and 4 bases from J, with 23 bases in between. The CDR3 DNA sequence: TGTGCCAGCAGCTTAGGAGGCGGGAGCTTAACGCTCTTGGGAAACACCATATATTTT. Amino acids: CASSLGGGSLTLLGNTIYF.

The chain recombines TRBV18 with TRBJ2-4; 11 bases map to TRBD1. V dropped 6 bases and J dropped 6; count of bases not matched to a gene: 4. This CDR3 contains 14 residues. Germline CDR1 KGHSH, CDR2 LQKENI. In DNA form, the CDR3 reads TGTGCCAGCTCCCCCGGACAGGGGGCAAACATTCAGTACTTC. It specifies CASSPGQGANIQYF.

This chain connects TRBV19 to TRBJ2-1; 9 bases are a match to TRBD2. Trimming at V came to 6 bases and at J to 7 bases, leaving 7 bases not matched to a gene. CDR1 LNHDA and CDR2 SQIVND come from the germline V gene (reference sequence). CDR3 length: 14 amino acids. CDR3 residues: CASRDSGRRNEQFF. The DNA of the CDR3 is TGTGCCAGTAGGGATAGCGGGAGAAGGAATGAGCAGTTCTTC.

This clone was seen once. The genes are TRBV7-9 and TRBJ1-2; D remains ambiguous. The length of the CDR3 is 14 residues. Germline values: CDR1 SEHNR, CDR2 FQNEAQ (reference sequence). V shed 5 bases and J shed 8 bases, with 18 bases lying between them. Here the CDR3 DNA reads TGTGCCAGCAGCCCAAGCAACGGAGCAGTGGGCTACACCTTC. Protein sequence: CASSPSNGAVGYTF. The full variable domain, with the rest looked up from reference TRBV7-9 and TRBJ1-2, is DTGVSQNPRHKITKRGQNVTFRCDPISEHNRLYWYRQTLGQGPEFLTYFQNEAQLEKSRLLSDRFSAERPKGSFSTLEIQRTEQGDSAMYLCASSPSNGAVGYTFGSGTRLTVV.

The J gene is TRBJ2-7, the V gene TRBV12-3 or TRBV12-4, with D maybe TRBD2 (5 bases). V lost 8 bases, J lost 7 bases, and 15 bases lay in between. The CDR3 loop spans 12 amino acids. CDR3: CASEGSGWEQYF. The CDR3 DNA reads as TGTGCCAGCGAGGGTTCAGGTTGGGAGCAGTACTTC.

The CDR3 region has the DNA TGTGCCAGCTCATCCTTTGGCGGGGGCTCCTCCTACGAGCAGTACTTC. It translates to CASSSFGGGSSYEQYF. The rearrangement joins TRBV18 to TRBJ2-7, with D perhaps matching TRBD2 (7 bases). CDR3 size: 16 residues. Germline CDR1 and CDR2: KGHSH and LQKENI. Trimming left V 5 bases short and J 0 bases short, with 17 bases between.

This rearrangement joins TRBV10-1 to TRBJ1-1, with TRBD1 as a possible D gene (6 bases). V lost 4 bases and J 6 bases, leaving 15 bases between the germline ends. This CDR3 is built from 14 residues. Per germline, CDR1 WNHNN and CDR2 SYGVQD (reference sequence). CDR3 amino acids: CASSGIRGGAEAFF. The CDR3 DNA reads as TGCGCCAGCAGTGGTATTAGGGGGGGAGCTGAAGCTTTCTTT.